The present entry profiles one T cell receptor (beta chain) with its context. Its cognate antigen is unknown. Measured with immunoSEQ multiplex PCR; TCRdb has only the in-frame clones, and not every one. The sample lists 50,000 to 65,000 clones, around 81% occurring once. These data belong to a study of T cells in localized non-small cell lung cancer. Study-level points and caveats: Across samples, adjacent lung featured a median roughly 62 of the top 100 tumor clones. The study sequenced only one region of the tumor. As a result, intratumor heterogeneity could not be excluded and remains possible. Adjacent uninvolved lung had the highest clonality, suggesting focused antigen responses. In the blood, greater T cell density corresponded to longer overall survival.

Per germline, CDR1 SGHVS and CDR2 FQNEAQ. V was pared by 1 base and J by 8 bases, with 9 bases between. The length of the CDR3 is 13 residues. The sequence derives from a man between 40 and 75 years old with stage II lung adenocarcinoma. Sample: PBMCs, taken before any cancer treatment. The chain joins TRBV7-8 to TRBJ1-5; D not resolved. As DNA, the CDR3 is TGTGCCAGCAGCTTAGGAACGAGCAAGCCCCAGCATTTT. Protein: CASSLGTSKPQHF.